The 18 T cell receptor beta chains below were found in one sample sequenced in a study of blood T cell repertoires in COVID-19. Clones were sequenced by immunoSEQ multiplex PCR, and TCRdb holds only the in-frame ones, with some missing. The table shows roughly 66,000 clones, with approximately 86% occurring only once. The sequenced sample consisted of peripheral blood. These receptor sequences come from a man in his sixties with acute or convalescent COVID-19.

The V call is TRBV30, the J call TRBJ2-1, with 13 bases fitting TRBD2. The CDR3 is 14 residues long. With V trimmed by 2 bases and J by 8 bases, 3 bases remained unmatched. The germline V gene has CDR1 GTSNPN and CDR2 SVGIG (reference sequence). The CDR3 DNA follows: TGTGCCTGGAGTACTAGCGGGGGGGCCTATGAGCAGTTCTTC. Encoded protein: CAWSTSGGAYEQFF.

V usage is TRBV6-2 or TRBV6-3 and J usage is TRBJ1-5; the D is unclear. Germline CDR1 and CDR2: MNHEY and SVGEGT. Trimming left V 2 bases short and J 4 bases short, with 12 bases between. This CDR3 comprises 15 residues. CDR3 region: CASSYLSAGNQPQHF. The CDR3 nucleotides read TGTGCCAGCAGTTACCTCAGTGCGGGGAATCAGCCCCAGCATTTT.

The rearrangement joins TRBV6-2 or TRBV6-3 to TRBJ1-5; 7 bases map to TRBD1. Germline CDR1 and CDR2: MNHEY and SVGEGT. V lost 6 bases and J lost 5; bases outside the gene matches: 13. This CDR3 contains 16 residues. The CDR3: CASSPNRGWADQPQHF. CDR3 nucleotides: TGTGCCAGCAGCCCTAACAGGGGTTGGGCGGATCAGCCCCAGCATTTT.

The genes are TRBV3-1 (or the pseudogene TRBV3-2) and TRBJ1-6; D is perhaps TRBD1 (5 bases). The length of the CDR3 is 15 residues. The V and J ends lost 1 base and 7 bases respectively, with 11 bases between them. Germline V lookup: CDR1 LGHDT, CDR2 YNNKEL (reference sequence). In DNA form, the CDR3 reads TGTGCCAGCAGCCAAGTTGACAGCGGGAATTCACCCCTCCACTTT. This codes for CASSQVDSGNSPLHF.

The chain carries TRBV19 and TRBJ2-5; D remains ambiguous. Germline values: CDR1 LNHDA, CDR2 SQIVND (reference sequence). Trimming pared 5 bases from V and 5 bases from J, leaving 6 bases between. This CDR3 spans 11 amino acids. CDR3 sequence reads: CASSSRETQYF. In nucleotides, the CDR3 is TGTGCCAGTAGTTCGCGGGAGACCCAGTACTTC.

V is TRBV19 and J is TRBJ1-2, with D perhaps matching TRBD1 (6 bases). Germline assignment: CDR1 LNHDA and CDR2 SQIVND (reference sequence). The ends were cut back, 7 bases at V and 1 base at J, with 10 bases in the middle. The CDR3 covers 13 residues. CDR3 protein: CASKGGDNYGYTF. The CDR3 DNA sequence: TGTGCCAGTAAAGGGGGTGATAACTATGGCTACACCTTC.

The chain uses TRBV7-9 and TRBJ1-2; TRBD1 matches at 9 bases. The germline V gene has CDR1 SEHNR and CDR2 FQNEAQ (reference sequence). The CDR3 has 19 residues. The V and J ends lost 1 base and 0 bases, in that order; junction bases with no gene match: 12. CDR3 in DNA: TGTGCCAGCAGCTTAGATCCGGGACAGGGCCTTTTTGCTAACTATGGCTACACCTTC. As protein: CASSLDPGQGLFANYGYTF. Based on the CDR3 plus reference TRBV7-9 and TRBJ1-2, the full variable domain is DTGVSQNPRHKITKRGQNVTFRCDPISEHNRLYWYRQTLGQGPEFLTYFQNEAQLEKSRLLSDRFSAERPKGSFSTLEIQRTEQGDSAMYLCASSLDPGQGLFANYGYTFGSGTRLTVV.

V gene TRBV6-1 combines with J gene TRBJ1-4; D unresolved. V was shortened by 9 bases and J by 3 bases, with 11 bases between the two germline ends. The CDR3 consists of 13 residues. Germline CDR1 MNHNS, CDR2 SASEGT. The CDR3 sequence: CASCEVANEKLFF. Written as DNA, the CDR3 is TGTGCCAGTTGTGAAGTCGCTAATGAAAAACTGTTTTTT.

This clone appeared a few times. The rearrangement links TRBV5-5 to TRBJ2-3, with D possibly matching TRBD2 (6 bases). Germline assignment: CDR1 SGHKS and CDR2 YYEKEE (reference sequence). The V gene lost 4 bases and the J gene lost 0 bases, with 9 bases spanning the gap. The CDR3 spans 14 residues. For the CDR3, the DNA is TGTGCCAGCAGCACCAGCGGGAGCACAGATACGCAGTATTTT. Translating it yields CASSTSGSTDTQYF.

The V gene is TRBV24-1, the J gene TRBJ2-1; TRBD1 matches at 9 bases. The CDR3 totals 17 residues. Trimming removed 2 bases from V and 0 bases from J; junction bases left unmatched: 4. CDR1 and CDR2 (germline): KGHDR, SFDVKD. CDR3 DNA: TGTGCCACCAGTGATTCGCTGGGACAGGGCTCCTACAATGAGCAGTTCTTC. It codes for CATSDSLGQGSYNEQFF.

The chain recombines TRBV6-5 with TRBJ2-7, with 7 bases aligning to TRBD1. The CDR3 is 15 amino acids. Germline V gene sequence: CDR1 MNHEY, CDR2 SVGAGI. V shed 7 bases, J shed 9 bases, and the junction held 18 bases outside the gene matches. The CDR3 nucleotides are TGTGCCAGCACCTACGGGACAGCGTCTTTTCCCACGCAGTACGTC. Protein product: CASTYGTASFPTQYV.

In its sample, this clone was seen a few times. J is TRBJ2-2 and V is TRBV10-3, with D unclear. The CDR3 is made up of 16 amino acids. The germline V gene encodes CDR1 ENHRY and CDR2 SYGVKD. The ends were cut back, 0 bases at V and 0 bases at J, with 8 bases in the middle. DNA for the CDR3: TGTGCCATCAGTGAGTCAAAGAGAACGAACACCGGGGAGCTGTTTTTT. This gives the protein CAISESKRTNTGELFF.

The rearrangement joins TRBV11-3 to TRBJ2-5; D unresolved. The CDR3 sequence is 13 residues long. Germline lookup yields CDR1 SGHNT and CDR2 YENEEA. V was cut by 6 bases and J by 1 base, with 9 bases left in between. CDR3 DNA: TGTGCCAGCAGTAAGAGTTTCCAAGAGACCCAGTACTTC. Protein: CASSKSFQETQYF.

The chain carries TRBV30 and TRBJ2-1; 8 nucleotides match TRBD1. The V and J ends lost 4 bases and 1 base, in that order; junction bases with no gene match: 0. The V gene's germline CDR1 is GTSNPN and CDR2 SVGIG (reference sequence). This CDR3 comprises 13 residues. The CDR3 loop reads CAWNRGSYNEQFF. CDR3 coding DNA: TGTGCCTGGAACAGGGGGTCCTACAATGAGCAGTTCTTC.

This clone was picked up one time. The J gene is TRBJ2-7, the V gene TRBV7-2; 7 nucleotides match TRBD1. The germline gives CDR1 SGHTA, CDR2 FQGNSA. The CDR3 spans 14 residues. V was pared by 1 base and J by 2 bases, with 2 bases of the junction left unmatched. CDR3 sequence reads: CASSLGQGAYEQYV. CDR3 DNA sequence: TGTGCCAGCAGCTTAGGGCAGGGGGCCTACGAGCAGTACGTC.

The chain is built from TRBV5-4 and TRBJ2-3; 11 bases fit TRBD1. Germline loops: CDR1 SGHNT, CDR2 YYREEE (reference sequence). The CDR3 has 16 residues. The junction had 9 bases not matched to a gene; V was cut back by 4 bases and J by 5 bases. CDR3 sequence reads: CASSAIGQGARDTQYF. For the CDR3, the DNA is TGTGCCAGCAGCGCGATAGGACAGGGGGCGAGAGATACGCAGTATTTT.

The gene calls are TRBV9 and TRBJ2-3; D remains ambiguous. CDR3 length: 13 residues. CDR1 is SGDLS, CDR2 YYNGEE, per germline. Trimming left V 0 bases short and J 5 bases short, with 7 bases between. The CDR3 is CASSVAAKDTQYF. CDR3 DNA sequence: TGTGCCAGCAGCGTAGCAGCGAAAGATACGCAGTATTTT.

The chain is built from TRBV7-7 and TRBJ2-2, with D hard to call. The V gene lost 8 bases and the J gene lost 0 bases, with 4 bases spanning the gap. The CDR3 runs 12 residues. In germline, CDR1 is SSHAT, CDR2 FNYEAQ (reference sequence). CDR3 sequence: CASRSNTGELFF. The CDR3 coding sequence is TGTGCCAGCCGGTCGAACACCGGGGAGCTGTTTTTT.